Below, 13 T cell receptor beta chains from the same sample are listed, as sequenced in a study of blood T cell repertoires in COVID-19. TCRdb's copy holds only in-frame clones and misses some; the assay was immunoSEQ multiplex PCR. The data contain about 60,000 clones, around 88% of them singletons. The sequenced sample consisted of peripheral blood. The receptors derive from a woman older than 75 with active COVID-19.

The gene calls are TRBV5-4 and TRBJ1-1; D is possibly TRBD1 (5 bases). The CDR3 runs to 12 residues. With 1 base removed from V and 5 bases from J, the gap between germline ends came to 6 bases. Germline CDR1 and CDR2: SGHNT and YYREEE (reference sequence). The CDR3 DNA is TGTGCCAGCAGCTTGAAGGGGACTGAAGCTTTCTTT. Protein product: CASSLKGTEAFF.

This clone is a singleton in its sample. The V and J genes are TRBV6-1 and TRBJ2-1; D unresolved. Trimming stripped 3 bases from V and 0 bases from J, with 12 bases between. Germline CDR1 is MNHNS and CDR2 is SASEGT. The CDR3 runs to 16 residues. Here the CDR3 DNA reads TGTGCCAGCAGTGATTGGGCCTCCAGCTCCTACAATGAGCAGTTCTTC. Its protein is CASSDWASSSYNEQFF.

The J gene is TRBJ2-2, the V gene TRBV19; TRBD2 matches 8 bases. With 9 bases clipped from V and 0 bases from J, the junction kept 3 bases outside the gene matches. The CDR3 sequence is 14 residues long. The V gene's germline CDR1 is LNHDA and CDR2 SQIVND (reference sequence). DNA for the CDR3: TGTGCCAGCACTAGCGGACCGAACACCGGGGAGCTGTTTTTT. This encodes CASTSGPNTGELFF.

This chain connects TRBV7-2 to TRBJ1-6; a weak D match, TRBD1 (5 bases). Germline assignment: CDR1 SGHTA and CDR2 FQGNSA. This CDR3 spans 16 amino acids. The ends were cut back, 6 bases at V and 0 bases at J, with 12 bases in the middle. CDR3 sequence: CASRLGASSYNSPLHF. CDR3 DNA: TGTGCCAGCAGACTTGGGGCGAGCTCCTATAATTCACCCCTCCACTTT.

This sequence joins TRBV5-4 and TRBJ2-7; TRBD2 matches at 14 bases. Germline CDR1 is SGHNT and CDR2 is YYREEE (reference sequence). This CDR3 has 14 amino acids. J was trimmed by 8 bases and V by 3 bases; bases with no gene match: 4. DNA of the CDR3: TGTGCCAGCAGCTCCGGGACTAGCGGGGGCAAGCAGTACTTC. It yields the protein CASSSGTSGGKQYF.

This chain joins TRBV19 and TRBJ2-1; D is possibly TRBD1 (7 bases). The CDR3 consists of 14 residues. From germline, CDR1 is LNHDA and CDR2 SQIVND (reference sequence). Between the trimmed V and J ends, which lost 3 bases and 7 bases, there was a span of 13 bases. The CDR3 DNA sequence: TGTGCCAGTAGTATGTTCTCAGGGGGGAATGAGCAGTTCTTC. Translated, it gives CASSMFSGGNEQFF.

This clone was counted once. The chain couples TRBV27 to TRBJ2-2; D not certain. CDR1 and CDR2 from the germline V gene are MNHEY and SMNVEV (reference sequence). The CDR3 spans 14 residues. Trimming cost V 5 bases and J 2 bases, with 9 bases left between them. CDR3 residues: CASSPIVNTGELFF. Written as DNA, the CDR3 is TGTGCCAGCAGTCCGATAGTAAACACCGGGGAGCTGTTTTTT.

The V call is TRBV27, the J call TRBJ2-3; TRBD2 agrees at 10 bases. V shed 6 bases and J 2 bases; nucleotides not matched to a gene: 5. Germline V gives CDR1 MNHEY, CDR2 SMNVEV (reference sequence). This CDR3 region has 15 residues. CDR3 sequence (DNA): TGTGCCAGCAGAGAACTAGCGGGGCTCACAGATACGCAGTATTTT. This translates into CASRELAGLTDTQYF.

The chain combines TRBV28 with TRBJ1-6; TRBD1 is a possible D gene (5 bases). Trimming removed 2 bases from V and 7 bases from J, with 9 bases in between. The CDR3 sequence is 14 residues long. The germline V gene has CDR1 MDHEN and CDR2 SYDVKM. CDR3 DNA: TGTGCCAGCAGTTTAGGGCAGGGCAATTCACCCCTCCACTTT. This encodes CASSLGQGNSPLHF. The full variable domain, completed using reference TRBV28 and TRBJ1-6, is DVKVTQSSRYLVKRTGEKVFLECVQDMDHENMFWYRQDPGLGLRLIYFSYDVKMKEKGDIPEGYSVSREKKERFSLILESASTNQTSMYLCASSLGQGNSPLHFGNGTRLTVT.

V usage is TRBV25-1 and J usage is TRBJ1-2; a weak D match, TRBD1 (5 bases). This CDR3 contains 16 residues. Trimming shortened V by 2 bases and J by 0 bases, and 13 bases separated the two germline ends. Germline loops: CDR1 MGHDK, CDR2 SYGVNS. CDR3 region: CASSEPGTGANYGYTF. The CDR3 coding sequence is TGTGCCAGCAGTGAACCCGGGACTGGAGCTAACTATGGCTACACCTTC.

The chain recombines TRBV3-1 (or the pseudogene TRBV3-2) with TRBJ1-1; unclear D gene. Germline CDR1 LGHDT, CDR2 YNNKEL (reference sequence). The V gene lost 0 bases and the J gene lost 4 bases, with 6 bases spanning the gap. The CDR3 runs to 13 residues. Here the CDR3 DNA reads TGTGCCAGCAGCCAAGATAGAAGCACTGAAGCTTTCTTT. Translating gives CASSQDRSTEAFF.

This clone was seen only once. The J gene is TRBJ1-3, the V gene TRBV13; D uncertain. The CDR3 covers 14 residues. Germline V lookup: CDR1 PRHDT, CDR2 FYEKMQ (reference sequence). With 4 bases removed from V and 2 bases from J, the gap between germline ends came to 9 bases. The CDR3 is CASSSRGTGNTIYF. The CDR3 DNA reads as TGTGCCAGCAGCTCCCGCGGTACTGGAAACACCATATATTTT.

The genes are TRBV28 and TRBJ2-3, with D possibly being TRBD2 (5 bases). The CDR3 has 12 residues. Germline lookup yields CDR1 MDHEN and CDR2 SYDVKM. The V end was cut by 2 bases, the J end by 5 bases, with 5 bases between. The CDR3 DNA follows: TGTGCCAGCAGTTTAAGCGGAGATACGCAGTATTTT. This encodes CASSLSGDTQYF.